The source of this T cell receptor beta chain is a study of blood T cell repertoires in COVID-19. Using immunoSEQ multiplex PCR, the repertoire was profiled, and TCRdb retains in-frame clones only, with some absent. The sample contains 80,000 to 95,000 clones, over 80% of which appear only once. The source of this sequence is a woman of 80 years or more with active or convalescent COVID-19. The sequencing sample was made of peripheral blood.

Written as DNA, the CDR3 is TGTGCCAGCAGTGATACCTCCCCCGGGACAGGCGGCTCTGGAAACACCATATATTTT. It specifies CASSDTSPGTGGSGNTIYF. V is TRBV6-1 and J is TRBJ1-3; 8 positions agree with TRBD1. The CDR3 runs to 19 residues. J was trimmed by 0 bases and V by 3 bases; bases with no gene match: 13. From germline, CDR1 is MNHNS and CDR2 SASEGT.